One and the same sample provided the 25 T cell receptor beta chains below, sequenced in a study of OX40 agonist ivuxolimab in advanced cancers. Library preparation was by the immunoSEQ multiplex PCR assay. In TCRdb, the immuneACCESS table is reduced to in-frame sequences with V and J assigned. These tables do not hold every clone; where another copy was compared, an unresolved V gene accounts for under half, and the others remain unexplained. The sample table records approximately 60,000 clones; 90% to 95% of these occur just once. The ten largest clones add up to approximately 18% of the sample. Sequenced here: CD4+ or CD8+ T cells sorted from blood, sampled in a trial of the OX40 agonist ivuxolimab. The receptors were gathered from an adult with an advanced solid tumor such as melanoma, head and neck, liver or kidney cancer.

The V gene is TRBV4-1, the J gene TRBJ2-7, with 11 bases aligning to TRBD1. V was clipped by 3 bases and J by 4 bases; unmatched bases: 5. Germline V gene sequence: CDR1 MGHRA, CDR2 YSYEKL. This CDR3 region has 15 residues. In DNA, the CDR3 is TGCGCCAGCAGCCAGGGACAGGGGGAGGTATACGAGCAGTACTTC. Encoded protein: CASSQGQGEVYEQYF.

CDR3 protein: CASSYAGTVNTEAFF. CDR3 sequence (DNA): TGTGCCAGCAGTTACGCCGGGACAGTGAACACTGAAGCTTTCTTT. The chain carries TRBV6-5 and TRBJ1-1, with TRBD1 matching over 7 bases. Germline V gene lookup returns CDR1 MNHEY and CDR2 SVGAGI. J gave up 0 bases and V 2 bases, and 3 bases lay outside the gene matches. There are 15 residues in the CDR3.

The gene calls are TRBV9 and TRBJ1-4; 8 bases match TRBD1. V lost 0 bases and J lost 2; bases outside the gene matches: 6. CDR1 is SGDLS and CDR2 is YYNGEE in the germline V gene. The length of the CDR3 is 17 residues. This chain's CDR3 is CASSVGPGGETNEKLFF. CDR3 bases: TGTGCCAGCAGCGTAGGTCCAGGGGGCGAGACTAATGAAAAACTGTTTTTT.

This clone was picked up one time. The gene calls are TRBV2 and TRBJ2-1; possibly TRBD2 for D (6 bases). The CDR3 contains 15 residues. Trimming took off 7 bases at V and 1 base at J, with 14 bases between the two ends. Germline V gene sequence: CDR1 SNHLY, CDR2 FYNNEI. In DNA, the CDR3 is TGTGCCAGCAACGAACGGGGGATGTCCTACAATGAGCAGTTCTTC. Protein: CASNERGMSYNEQFF.

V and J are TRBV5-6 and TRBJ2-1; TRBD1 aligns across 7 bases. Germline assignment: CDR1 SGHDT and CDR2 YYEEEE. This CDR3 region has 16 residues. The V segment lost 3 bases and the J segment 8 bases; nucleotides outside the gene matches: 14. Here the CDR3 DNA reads TGTGCCAGCAGCTCCAGGACAGGCGTGGTTATCGATGAGCAGTTCTTC. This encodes CASSSRTGVVIDEQFF. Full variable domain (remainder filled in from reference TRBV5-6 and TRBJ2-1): DAGVTQSPTHLIKTRGQQVTLRCSPKSGHDTVSWYQQALGQGPQFIFQYYEEEERQRGNFPDRFSGHQFPNYSSELNVNALLLGDSALYLCASSSRTGVVIDEQFFGPGTRLTVL.

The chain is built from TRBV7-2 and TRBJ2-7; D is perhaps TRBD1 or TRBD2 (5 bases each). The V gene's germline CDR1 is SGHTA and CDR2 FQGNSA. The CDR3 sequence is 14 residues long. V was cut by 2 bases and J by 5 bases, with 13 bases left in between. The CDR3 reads CASSLRVSGHEQYF. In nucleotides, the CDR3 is TGTGCCAGCAGCTTAAGGGTTTCGGGGCACGAGCAGTACTTC. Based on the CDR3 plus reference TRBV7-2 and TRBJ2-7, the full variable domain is GAGVSQSPSNKVTEKGKDVELRCDPISGHTALYWYRQSLGQGLEFLIYFQGNSAPDKSGLPSDRFSAERTGGSVSTLTIQRTQQEDSAVYLCASSLRVSGHEQYFGPGTRLTVT.

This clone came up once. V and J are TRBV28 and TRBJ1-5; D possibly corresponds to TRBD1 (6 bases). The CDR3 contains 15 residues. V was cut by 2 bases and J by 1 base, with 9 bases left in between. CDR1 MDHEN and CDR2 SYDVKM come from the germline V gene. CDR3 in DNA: TGTGCCAGCAGTTTACTAGACAGGAGCAATCAGCCCCAGCATTTT. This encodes CASSLLDRSNQPQHF.

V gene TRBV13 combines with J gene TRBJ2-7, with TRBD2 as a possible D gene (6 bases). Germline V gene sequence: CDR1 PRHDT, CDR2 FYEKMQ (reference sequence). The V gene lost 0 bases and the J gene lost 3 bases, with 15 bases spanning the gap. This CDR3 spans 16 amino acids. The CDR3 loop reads CASSLGPGQDYYEQYF. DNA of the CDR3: TGTGCCAGCAGCTTAGGCCCAGGGCAGGACTACTACGAGCAGTACTTC.

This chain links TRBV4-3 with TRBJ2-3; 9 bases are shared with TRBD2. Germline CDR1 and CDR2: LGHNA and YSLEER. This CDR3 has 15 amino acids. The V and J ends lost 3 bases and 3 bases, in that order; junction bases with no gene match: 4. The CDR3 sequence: CASSHGLASTDTQYF. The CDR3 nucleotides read TGCGCCAGCAGCCATGGACTAGCGAGTACAGATACGCAGTATTTT.

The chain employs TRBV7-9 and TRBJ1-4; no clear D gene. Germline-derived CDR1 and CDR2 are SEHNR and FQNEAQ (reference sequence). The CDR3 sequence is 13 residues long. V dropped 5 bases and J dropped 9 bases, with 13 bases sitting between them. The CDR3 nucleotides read TGTGCCAGCAGCCCTATCCAAGGGAAAAAACTGTTTTTT. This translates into CASSPIQGKKLFF.

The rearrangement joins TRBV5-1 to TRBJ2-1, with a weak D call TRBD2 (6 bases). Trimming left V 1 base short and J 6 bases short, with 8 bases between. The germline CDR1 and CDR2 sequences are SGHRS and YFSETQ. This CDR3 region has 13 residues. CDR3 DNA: TGCGCCAGCAGCTTGTCCGGGGGCAATGAGCAGTTCTTC. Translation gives CASSLSGGNEQFF.

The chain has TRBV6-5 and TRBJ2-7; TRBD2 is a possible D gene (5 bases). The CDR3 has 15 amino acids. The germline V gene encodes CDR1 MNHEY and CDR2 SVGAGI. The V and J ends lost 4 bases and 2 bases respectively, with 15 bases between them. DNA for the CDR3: TGTGCCAGCAGTTTCGGGATCCCTCCCCCCTACGAGCAGTACTTC. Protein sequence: CASSFGIPPPYEQYF.

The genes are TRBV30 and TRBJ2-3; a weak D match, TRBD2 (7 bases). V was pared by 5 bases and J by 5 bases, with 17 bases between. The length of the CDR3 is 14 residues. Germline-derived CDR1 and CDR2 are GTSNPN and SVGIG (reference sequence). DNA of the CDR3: TGTGCCTGGGGTAGGGGGGGTTCTCAAGATACGCAGTATTTT. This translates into CAWGRGGSQDTQYF.

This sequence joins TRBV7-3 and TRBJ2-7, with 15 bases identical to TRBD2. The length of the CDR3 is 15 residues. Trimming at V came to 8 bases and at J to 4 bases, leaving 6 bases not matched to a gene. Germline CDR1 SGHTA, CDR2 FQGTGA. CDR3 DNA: TGTGCCAGCGCGTTGGGACTAGCGGGAGGATACGAGCAGTACTTC. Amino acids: CASALGLAGGYEQYF.

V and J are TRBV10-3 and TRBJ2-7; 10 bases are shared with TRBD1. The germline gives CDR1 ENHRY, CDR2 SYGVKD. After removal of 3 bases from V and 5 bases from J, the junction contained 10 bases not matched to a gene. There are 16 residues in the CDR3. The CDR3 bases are TGTGCCATCAGTGACCCGGACAGGGGGACGGTCGACGAGCAGTACTTC. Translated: CAISDPDRGTVDEQYF.

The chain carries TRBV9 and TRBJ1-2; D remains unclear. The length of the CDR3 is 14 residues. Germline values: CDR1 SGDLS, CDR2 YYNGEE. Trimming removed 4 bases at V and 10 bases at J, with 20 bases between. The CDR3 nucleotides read TGTGCCAGCAGCCTCGTCCCCTCGTCCAGTGTCTACACCTTC. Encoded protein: CASSLVPSSSVYTF. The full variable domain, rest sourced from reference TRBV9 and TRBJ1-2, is DSGVTQTPKHLITATGQRVTLRCSPRSGDLSVYWYQQSLDQGLQFLIQYYNGEERAKGNILERFSAQQFPDLHSELNLSSLELGDSALYFCASSLVPSSSVYTFGSGTRLTVV.

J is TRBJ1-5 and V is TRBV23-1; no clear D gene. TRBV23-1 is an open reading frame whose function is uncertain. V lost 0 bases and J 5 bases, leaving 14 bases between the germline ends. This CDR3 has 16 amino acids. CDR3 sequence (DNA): TGCGCCAGCAGTCAATCCAACGAAGAAAGGCATCAGCCCCAGCATTTT. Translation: CASSQSNEERHQPQHF.

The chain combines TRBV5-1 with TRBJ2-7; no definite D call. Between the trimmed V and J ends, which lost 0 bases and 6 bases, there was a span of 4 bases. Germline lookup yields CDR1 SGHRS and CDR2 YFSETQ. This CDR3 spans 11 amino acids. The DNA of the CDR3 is TGCGCCAGCAGCTTGGGCGGCGAGCAGTACTTC. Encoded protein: CASSLGGEQYF.

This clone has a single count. Here the CDR3 DNA reads TGCGCCAGCAGCCCGACCCTAGCGGGAGTGAACAATGAGCAGTTCTTC. Its translation: CASSPTLAGVNNEQFF. The chain carries TRBV5-1 and TRBJ2-1, with 10 bases fitting TRBD2. V shed 4 bases, J shed 5 bases, and the junction held 9 bases outside the gene matches. Germline V gene sequence: CDR1 SGHRS, CDR2 YFSETQ. This CDR3 comprises 16 residues.

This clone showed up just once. The CDR3, as DNA: TGTGCCAGCTGGTTTGGTAGCGGCACAGATACGCAGTATTTT. Translating it yields CASWFGSGTDTQYF. V usage is TRBV11-2 and J usage is TRBJ2-3; D might be TRBD2 (5 bases). V dropped 8 bases and J dropped 1 base, with 13 bases sitting between them. Germline V gives CDR1 SGHAT, CDR2 FQNNGV. The CDR3 is 14 residues long.

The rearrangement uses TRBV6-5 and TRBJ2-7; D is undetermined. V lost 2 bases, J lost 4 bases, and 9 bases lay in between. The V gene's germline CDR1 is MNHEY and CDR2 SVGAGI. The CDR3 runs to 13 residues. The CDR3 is CASSYAQGYEQYF. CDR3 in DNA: TGTGCCAGCAGTTACGCGCAAGGGTACGAGCAGTACTTC.

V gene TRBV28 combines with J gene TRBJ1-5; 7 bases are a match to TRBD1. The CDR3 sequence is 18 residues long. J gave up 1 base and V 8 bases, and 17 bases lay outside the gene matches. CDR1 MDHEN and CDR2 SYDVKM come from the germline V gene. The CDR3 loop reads CASGPRQGAFDSNQPQHF. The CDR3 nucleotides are TGTGCCAGCGGGCCGAGACAGGGAGCGTTCGACAGCAATCAGCCCCAGCATTTT. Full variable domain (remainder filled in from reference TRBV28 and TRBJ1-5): DVKVTQSSRYLVKRTGEKVFLECVQDMDHENMFWYRQDPGLGLRLIYFSYDVKMKEKGDIPEGYSVSREKKERFSLILESASTNQTSMYLCASGPRQGAFDSNQPQHFGDGTRLSIL.

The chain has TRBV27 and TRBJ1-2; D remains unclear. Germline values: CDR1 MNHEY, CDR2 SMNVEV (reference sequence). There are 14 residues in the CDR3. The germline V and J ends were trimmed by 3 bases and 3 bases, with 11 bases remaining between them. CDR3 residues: CASSFRGGYYGYTF. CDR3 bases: TGTGCCAGCAGTTTTCGGGGTGGATACTATGGCTACACCTTC.

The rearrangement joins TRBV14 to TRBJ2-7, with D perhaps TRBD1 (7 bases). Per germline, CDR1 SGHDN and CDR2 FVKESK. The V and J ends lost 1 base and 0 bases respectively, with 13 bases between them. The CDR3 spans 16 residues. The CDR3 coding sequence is TGTGCCAGCAGCCAAGTAGGAGGGGGCCTCTCCTACGAGCAGTACTTC. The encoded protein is CASSQVGGGLSYEQYF.

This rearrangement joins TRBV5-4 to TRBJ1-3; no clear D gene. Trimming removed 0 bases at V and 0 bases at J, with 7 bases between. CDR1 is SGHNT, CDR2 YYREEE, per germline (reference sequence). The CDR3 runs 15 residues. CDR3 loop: CASSLGPSSGNTIYF. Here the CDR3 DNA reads TGTGCCAGCAGCTTGGGTCCGAGCTCTGGAAACACCATATATTTT.